The 21 T cell receptor beta chains reported below all come from one sample, sequenced in a study of blood T cells in healthy people across ages. Next came a second PCR, run for about 7 to 11 cycles, which used a sample-barcoded 5' primer along with a J-beta primer mix. One entry per CDR3 protein results from TCRdb running MiXCR on the 5' RACE reads. The sample carries roughly 1,700,000 distinct CDR3 sequences, roughly 30% recorded once. The source material was blood. The receptors were sampled from a woman aged 25 to 39 in good health.

This clonotype was counted between two and nine times. J is TRBJ2-5 and V is TRBV19; 7 nucleotides match TRBD1. The length of the CDR3 is 12 residues. The germline gives CDR1 LNHDA, CDR2 SQIVND (reference sequence). With 10 bases clipped from V and 2 bases from J, the junction kept 4 bases outside the gene matches. The CDR3 loop is CATGQFQETQYF. CDR3 nucleotides: TGTGCCACGGGACAGTTTCAAGAGACCCAGTACTTC.

There are a few counts of this clonotype. V gene TRBV5-1 combines with J gene TRBJ1-4, with no clear D. This CDR3 comprises 14 residues. Between the trimmed V and J ends, which lost 5 bases and 3 bases, there was a span of 11 bases. Germline CDR1 SGHRS, CDR2 YFSETQ. The CDR3: CASSADVANEKLFF. DNA for the CDR3: TGCGCCAGCAGTGCGGATGTGGCTAATGAAAAACTGTTTTTT.

With respect to this clonotype: Possible read error: a much larger clone is one base away. The rearrangement links TRBV12-3 or TRBV12-4 to TRBJ2-5, with 8 bases matching TRBD2. V gave up 3 bases and J gave up 13 bases; unmatched junction bases: 10. The CDR3 extends over 13 amino acids. The CDR3 DNA is TGTGCCAGCAGTTTCAGCCTAGCCGGGGGGGGGTACTTC. Protein product: CASSFSLAGGGYF.

The chain carries TRBV5-5 and TRBJ1-2; D unclear. Germline V lookup: CDR1 SGHKS, CDR2 YYEKEE (reference sequence). The CDR3 runs to 13 residues. V was shortened by 4 bases and J by 6 bases, with 13 bases between the two germline ends. CDR3 region: CASSRERVDGYTF. CDR3 DNA sequence: TGTGCCAGCAGCCGAGAAAGGGTAGATGGCTACACCTTC.

The sample holds a few counts of this clonotype. The CDR3 sequence is CASSFRQGPYNEQFF. The CDR3 DNA is TGTGCCAGCAGCTTCCGACAGGGACCCTACAATGAGCAGTTCTTC. The rearrangement uses TRBV7-7 and TRBJ2-1, with 7 bases identical to TRBD1. The trim removed 3 bases at V and 2 bases at J, leaving 4 bases unmatched. The CDR3 is 15 residues long. CDR1 is SSHAT, CDR2 FNYEAQ, per germline (reference sequence).

The chain couples TRBV28 to TRBJ2-1; D is unclear. Trimming took 4 bases from V and 13 from J, leaving 14 bases between them. This CDR3 is 12 amino acids long. CDR1 is MDHEN and CDR2 is SYDVKM in the germline V gene. CDR3: CASSSPQETQFF. Here the CDR3 DNA reads TGTGCCAGCAGTTCCCCCCAAGAGACCCAGTTCTTC.

This clonotype came up a few times. One end of the junction varies from germline; a read error may be responsible. The chain uses TRBV15 and TRBJ2-6, with D tentatively TRBD1 (5 bases). This CDR3 region has 16 residues. The V gene's germline CDR1 is LNHNV and CDR2 YYDKDF (reference sequence). Here the CDR3 DNA reads TGTGCCACCAGCAGAGCCAGAAGCTCTGGGGCCAACGTCCCGACTTTC. Translating it yields CATSRARSSGANVPTF.

This clonotype appeared many times. The chain employs TRBV20-1 and TRBJ2-1; D may correspond to TRBD1 or TRBD2 (5 bases each). This CDR3 has 14 amino acids. Germline V gene data show CDR1 as DFQATT and CDR2 as SNEGSKA (reference sequence). V was trimmed by 1 base and J by 7 bases, leaving 14 bases between them. CDR3 sequence reads: CSARGGTDGNEQFF. The DNA for the CDR3 is TGCAGTGCTAGAGGTGGGACGGACGGGAATGAGCAGTTCTTC.

This clonotype came up once. This chain joins TRBV6-1 and TRBJ1-1; TRBD1 might be the D (6 bases). The CDR3 spans 15 residues. Trimming stripped 3 bases from V and 5 bases from J, with 16 bases between. CDR1 and CDR2 from the germline V gene are MNHNS and SASEGT. The CDR3 DNA reads TGTGCCAGCAGTGATGGGGGGGCAGGGCGTACTGAAGCTTTCTTT. Translating gives CASSDGGAGRTEAFF.

The chain couples TRBV15 to TRBJ2-7, with TRBD2 identical over 11 bases. V lost 9 bases, J lost 2 bases, and 6 bases stayed unmatched. The CDR3 consists of 14 residues. CDR1 and CDR2 (germline): LNHNV, YYDKDF (reference sequence). As DNA, the CDR3 is TGTGCCACGAGACTAGCGGGGCATACCTACGAGCAGTACTTC. Amino acids: CATRLAGHTYEQYF.

This clonotype was seen a few times. The chain links TRBV6-6 to TRBJ2-5, with TRBD1 as a possible D gene (5 bases). Germline-derived CDR1 and CDR2 are MNHNY and SVGAGI (reference sequence). V shed 0 bases and J shed 5 bases, with 10 bases lying between them. The CDR3 runs to 14 residues. The CDR3 coding sequence is TGTGCCAGCAGTTACTCTTCAGGGTTCGAGACCCAGTACTTC. Protein product: CASSYSSGFETQYF.

This clonotype has only a few counts. J is TRBJ1-6 and V is TRBV25-1, with TRBD1 identical over 8 bases. After removal of 4 bases from V and 10 bases from J, the junction contained 9 bases not matched to a gene. Germline CDR1 MGHDK, CDR2 SYGVNS. The CDR3 is made up of 15 amino acids. This CDR3 reads CASSAGQGGNSPLHF. CDR3 nucleotide sequence: TGTGCCAGCAGTGCCGGACAGGGTGGAAACTCACCCCTCCACTTT.

A remark on this clonotype: One end of the junction is discordant with germline, which a read error may explain. This sequence joins TRBV7-2 and TRBJ2-4; no definite D call. Germline assignment: CDR1 SGHTA and CDR2 FQGNSA. The length of the CDR3 is 14 residues. The CDR3 loop is CASSLGMAERIQDF. The CDR3 region has the DNA TGTGCCAGCAGCTTAGGCATGGCGGAGCGCATTCAGGACTTC.

This clonotype was seen more than once but under ten times. The CDR3 is CSAATDSRLASRDNEQFF. CDR3 DNA sequence: TGCAGTGCTGCAACTGATTCTAGACTAGCGAGTAGGGACAATGAGCAGTTCTTC. This sequence joins TRBV20-1 and TRBJ2-1; 8 bases agree with TRBD2. The ends lost 5 bases at V and 5 bases at J; junction bases unmatched: 20. The CDR3 is 18 amino acids. Germline CDR1 is DFQATT and CDR2 is SNEGSKA (reference sequence).

This clonotype appeared a few times. In nucleotides, the CDR3 is TGCAGTGCTCGCGGGCGGGGGGGAATCAGATCCTACAATGAGCAGTTCTTC. This gives the protein CSARGRGGIRSYNEQFF. The chain links TRBV20-1 to TRBJ2-1, with 9 positions matching TRBD2. Germline CDR1 reads DFQATT; CDR2 reads SNEGSKA (reference sequence). CDR3 length: 17 residues. J was trimmed by 1 base and V by 5 bases; bases with no gene match: 12.

This clonotype was detected a few times. This chain joins TRBV15 and TRBJ2-3, with TRBD2 matching over 11 bases. The germline gives CDR1 LNHNV, CDR2 YYDKDF (reference sequence). The length of the CDR3 is 15 residues. With 3 bases clipped from V and 3 bases from J, the junction kept 2 bases outside the gene matches. The CDR3 spells CATSRTSGETDTQYF. DNA for the CDR3: TGTGCCACCAGCAGGACTAGCGGGGAGACAGATACGCAGTATTTT.

Details on this clonotype: This CDR3 fails to terminate in the conserved phenylalanine or tryptophan, so it likely reflects a read error. The rearrangement links TRBV20-1 to TRBJ2-1; 11 nucleotides agree with TRBD1. The CDR3 consists of 15 residues. The germline V gene has CDR1 DFQATT and CDR2 SNEGSKA (reference sequence). V gave up 0 bases and J gave up 9 bases; unmatched junction bases: 7. CDR3 bases: TGCAGTGCTAGAGATCCTCGGACAGGGGGCAGTGAGCAGTTCTGC. Protein product: CSARDPRTGGSEQFC.

This clonotype was seen a few times. The chain is built from TRBV24-1 and TRBJ2-3; D call uncertain. The germline CDR1 and CDR2 sequences are KGHDR and SFDVKD. Trimming shortened V by 9 bases and J by 4 bases, and 10 bases separated the two germline ends. The CDR3 has 12 amino acids. The CDR3 DNA sequence: TGTGCCACCCAACCGGTGTCAGATACGCAGTATTTT. It specifies CATQPVSDTQYF.

The CDR3 region is CASSYLRGSVHEQFF. The CDR3 nucleotides read TGTGCCAGCAGTTACCTTCGTGGGAGTGTCCATGAGCAGTTCTTC. The J gene is TRBJ2-1, the V gene TRBV6-5, with TRBD2 as a possible D gene (5 bases). V was trimmed by 2 bases and J by 8 bases, leaving 16 bases between them. Germline V CDR1 and CDR2: MNHEY, SVGAGI. The length of the CDR3 is 15 residues.

A remark on this clonotype: This could be a read error, since a much larger clone is one nucleotide away. The V call is TRBV11-2, the J call TRBJ2-5, with 7 bases lining up with TRBD1. With 6 bases clipped from V and 11 bases from J, the junction kept 15 bases outside the gene matches. CDR1 and CDR2 from the germline V gene are SGHAT and FQNNGV. This CDR3 spans 14 amino acids. CDR3 in DNA: TGTGCCAGCAGGCAGCCGGGACAGAACAATGAGCAGTACTTC. Its translation: CASRQPGQNNEQYF.

This clonotype was detected only once. This chain links TRBV6-6 with TRBJ2-1; D ambiguous. V was cut by 2 bases and J by 15 bases, with 11 bases left in between. Germline V gene data show CDR1 as MNHNY and CDR2 as SVGAGI (reference sequence). This CDR3 contains 11 residues. The DNA for the CDR3 is TGTGCCAGCAGTTACGGTGGCGGACCGTTCTTC. Its translation is CASSYGGGPFF.